Each of the 24 T cell receptor beta chains below was sequenced from the same sample in a study of beta chain features in type 1 diabetes. Reverse transcription of all isolated RNA meant that expressed TCRB transcripts were sequenced. Sequencing used immunoSEQ multiplex PCR; TCRdb keeps in-frame clones, though not all of them. The data contain tens of thousands of clones, 30% to 35% of them singletons. The sequenced sample was stem cell memory CD4+ T cells from blood. The origin of the receptors is a woman under 30 in good health.

This clone was detected a few times. V is TRBV6-5 and J is TRBJ1-5; no reliable D call. This CDR3 region has 15 residues. Germline lookup yields CDR1 MNHEY and CDR2 SVGAGI. V lost 0 bases, J lost 7 bases, and 13 bases lay in between. This CDR3 is CASSYSAVTRQPQHF. The CDR3 coding sequence is TGTGCCAGCAGTTACTCGGCTGTAACGCGGCAGCCCCAGCATTTT.

This clone was observed at least ten times. The V and J genes are TRBV7-2 and TRBJ2-7; D unresolved. The V end lost 2 bases, the J end lost 3 bases, and 8 bases lay between the germline ends. The CDR3 length is 13 residues. Germline CDR1 and CDR2: SGHTA and FQGNSA. CDR3 protein: CASSLIQYYEQYF. DNA for the CDR3: TGTGCCAGCAGCTTAATACAGTACTACGAGCAGTACTTC.

The chain carries TRBV28 and TRBJ2-1, with 8 bases fitting TRBD1. The CDR3 spans 14 residues. Germline CDR1 and CDR2: MDHEN and SYDVKM. J lost 5 bases, V lost 2 bases, and 2 bases had no gene match. The CDR3 DNA follows: TGTGCCAGCAGTTTAGGACAGGGAGACAATGAGCAGTTCTTC. This encodes CASSLGQGDNEQFF.

The chain recombines TRBV5-4 with TRBJ2-3, with TRBD2 as a possible D gene (5 bases). Germline V CDR1 and CDR2: SGHNT, YYREEE (reference sequence). V lost 4 bases and J 4 bases, leaving 16 bases between the germline ends. The CDR3 runs to 15 residues. The CDR3 region is CASSIGINHPDTQYF. The CDR3 coding sequence is TGTGCCAGCAGCATCGGGATTAACCACCCAGATACGCAGTATTTT.

This clone was detected only a few times. The rearrangement links TRBV4-3 to TRBJ2-5; 10 bases map to TRBD1. The J segment lost 3 bases and the V segment lost 3 bases, leaving 1 base of the junction unmatched. The CDR3 sequence is 14 residues long. CDR1 LGHNA and CDR2 YSLEER come from the germline V gene. The CDR3 loop is CASSHGQGEETQYF. CDR3 in DNA: TGCGCCAGCAGCCACGGACAGGGGGAAGAGACCCAGTACTTC.

Only one count was recorded for this clone. V usage is TRBV5-1 and J usage is TRBJ1-1, with D perhaps matching TRBD1 (5 bases). CDR1 is SGHRS and CDR2 is YFSETQ in the germline V gene. CDR3 length: 16 residues. V lost 4 bases and J 0 bases, leaving 16 bases between the germline ends. CDR3 in DNA: TGCGCCAGCAGCCCACCCCTGGCAGGGTTGAACACTGAAGCTTTCTTT. Translated: CASSPPLAGLNTEAFF.

The chain uses TRBV7-2 and TRBJ2-3; 8 positions match TRBD2. The CDR3 sequence is 15 residues long. The germline CDR1 and CDR2 sequences are SGHTA and FQGNSA. V shed 2 bases, J shed 3 bases, and the junction held 4 bases outside the gene matches. CDR3 protein: CASSLRSGSTDTQYF. The CDR3, as DNA: TGTGCCAGCAGCTTAAGGAGCGGGAGTACAGATACGCAGTATTTT. Looking up the rest from reference TRBV7-2 and TRBJ2-3 gives the full variable domain: GAGVSQSPSNKVTEKGKDVELRCDPISGHTALYWYRQSLGQGLEFLIYFQGNSAPDKSGLPSDRFSAERTGGSVSTLTIQRTQQEDSAVYLCASSLRSGSTDTQYFGPGTRLTVL.

Comment on this clone: The identical CDR3 is also encoded by other nucleotide sequences in the sample. In DNA form, the CDR3 reads TGTGCCAGCTCACCCCGGGAGACCCAGTACTTC. Protein: CASSPRETQYF. The chain employs TRBV18 and TRBJ2-5; D is undetermined. V was pared by 3 bases and J by 5 bases, with 4 bases between. CDR3 length: 11 amino acids. The germline CDR1 and CDR2 sequences are KGHSH and LQKENI.

This clone was detected only a few times. This chain uses TRBV6-5 with TRBJ1-4; a weak D match, TRBD1 (5 bases). The CDR3 contains 15 residues. Deletions cut 4 bases from V and 5 bases from J, with 14 bases between. The germline gives CDR1 MNHEY, CDR2 SVGAGI. DNA of the CDR3: TGTGCCAGCAGTTTTTCCCAGGGTGCGAATGAAAAACTGTTTTTT. It codes for CASSFSQGANEKLFF.

This clone was seen a handful of times. This chain links TRBV19 with TRBJ2-5; 9 positions match TRBD1. CDR1 and CDR2 from the germline V gene are LNHDA and SQIVND (reference sequence). V shed 11 bases, J shed 4 bases, and the junction held 5 bases outside the gene matches. This CDR3 has 12 residues. The CDR3: CAVGTGRETQYF. The CDR3 DNA reads TGTGCCGTTGGGACAGGGAGAGAGACCCAGTACTTC.

The chain joins TRBV4-2 to TRBJ1-5; D remains unclear. Germline V gives CDR1 LGHNA, CDR2 YNFKEQ. V dropped 0 bases and J dropped 4 bases, with 10 bases sitting between them. The CDR3 sequence is 15 residues long. The CDR3 region is CASSQDHGGNQPQHF. The CDR3 DNA follows: TGTGCCAGCAGCCAAGATCACGGAGGGAATCAGCCCCAGCATTTT.

The chain uses TRBV7-3 and TRBJ2-2; tentative D call: TRBD1 (5 bases). Per germline, CDR1 SGHTA and CDR2 FQGTGA. The CDR3 covers 13 residues. The V gene lost 5 bases and the J gene lost 6 bases, with 10 bases spanning the gap. This chain's CDR3 is CASSPSRAGELFF. CDR3 DNA: TGTGCCAGCAGCCCGAGCAGGGCCGGGGAGCTGTTTTTT.

The chain employs TRBV6-1 and TRBJ2-1; D gene ambiguous. CDR1 is MNHNS, CDR2 SASEGT, per germline. V gave up 6 bases and J gave up 5 bases, with 14 bases separating them. This CDR3 is 14 amino acids long. CDR3 bases: TGTGCCAGCAGCCGATCGAAAGAGAACAATGAGCAGTTCTTC. It encodes CASSRSKENNEQFF.

This clone was seen a single time. V gene TRBV5-1 combines with J gene TRBJ1-2; 11 nucleotides line up with TRBD1. Germline CDR1 and CDR2: SGHRS and YFSETQ. The CDR3 has 14 residues. Losses at the gene ends were 0 bases for V and 6 bases for J; bases not matched to a gene: 1. In nucleotides, the CDR3 is TGCGCCAGCAGCTTGGGGACAGGGGGCAATGGCTACACCTTC. This codes for CASSLGTGGNGYTF.

This clone was seen repeatedly, ten times or more. The gene calls are TRBV30 and TRBJ2-2; D call uncertain. V was cut by 3 bases and J by 6 bases, with 8 bases left in between. The CDR3 length is 12 residues. Per the germline V gene, CDR1 is GTSNPN and CDR2 is SVGIG (reference sequence). CDR3 bases: TGTGCCTGGAGGAAGCTGGCCGGGGAGCTGTTTTTT. Its translation is CAWRKLAGELFF.

Note on this clone: At one boundary the junction diverges from the germline segment, which might be a read error. The rearrangement links TRBV7-7 to TRBJ2-5, with D possibly matching TRBD1 (5 bases). This CDR3 is 15 amino acids long. CDR1 and CDR2 (germline): SSHAT, FNYEAQ (reference sequence). CDR3 sequence (DNA): TGTGCTAGCAGCTTAGGGCAGGGAAGGGAAGAGACCCAGTACTTC. This encodes CASSLGQGREETQYF.

The rearrangement links TRBV7-8 to TRBJ2-6, with a weak D call TRBD1 (5 bases). V was pared by 0 bases and J by 4 bases, with 7 bases between. The germline V gene has CDR1 SGHVS and CDR2 FQNEAQ. The CDR3 is 15 amino acids. The CDR3 loop is CASSLAGAGANVLTF. CDR3 in DNA: TGTGCCAGCAGCTTAGCTGGGGCCGGGGCCAACGTCCTGACTTTC.

V usage is TRBV19 and J usage is TRBJ1-1, with a possible D match to TRBD1 (5 bases). V was shortened by 2 bases and J by 0 bases, with 7 bases between the two germline ends. CDR3 size: 14 residues. Germline loops: CDR1 LNHDA, CDR2 SQIVND (reference sequence). This CDR3 reads CASSIWGMNTEAFF. CDR3 in DNA: TGTGCCAGTAGTATATGGGGCATGAACACTGAAGCTTTCTTT.

In this sample, this clone turned up a few times. V usage is TRBV4-1 and J usage is TRBJ1-2; perhaps TRBD1 as D (5 bases). The CDR3 runs 13 residues. V gave up 0 bases and J gave up 5 bases, with 7 bases separating them. Per the germline V gene, CDR1 is MGHRA and CDR2 is YSYEKL. For the CDR3, the DNA is TGCGCCAGCAGCCAAGATGGGGGGTATGGCTACACCTTC. Protein: CASSQDGGYGYTF.

The CDR3 region has the DNA TGTGCCAGTAGTAAACTTCGGGATTCACCCCTCCACTTT. Translating it yields CASSKLRDSPLHF. The rearrangement joins TRBV19 to TRBJ1-6, with D hard to call. CDR3 length: 13 residues. The germline V gene encodes CDR1 LNHDA and CDR2 SQIVND (reference sequence). Deletions cut 4 bases from V and 8 bases from J, with 9 bases between.

This chain joins TRBV19 and TRBJ1-5; the D gene is possibly TRBD1 (6 bases). From germline, CDR1 is LNHDA and CDR2 SQIVND (reference sequence). Trimming pared 3 bases from V and 8 bases from J, leaving 11 bases between. The CDR3 consists of 13 residues. CDR3 residues: CASSIDRFKPQHF. The CDR3 DNA reads as TGTGCCAGTAGTATCGACAGGTTTAAGCCCCAGCATTTT.

This clone was observed a handful of times. The CDR3 region has the DNA TGCGCCAGCAGCTTTACTAGCGGGAGTGATTACGAGCAGTACTTC. Its translation is CASSFTSGSDYEQYF. The chain is built from TRBV5-1 and TRBJ2-7; 11 bases are a match to TRBD2. The germline gives CDR1 SGHRS, CDR2 YFSETQ. The CDR3 is 15 amino acids. Losses at the gene ends were 2 bases for V and 4 bases for J; bases not matched to a gene: 5. The whole variable domain, filled in from reference TRBV5-1 and TRBJ2-7, reads KAGVTQTPRYLIKTRGQQVTLSCSPISGHRSVSWYQQTPGQGLQFLFEYFSETQRNKGNFPGRFSGRQFSNSRSEMNVSTLELGDSALYLCASSFTSGSDYEQYFGPGTRLTVT.

J is TRBJ2-1 and V is TRBV5-5; D uncertain. V lost 4 bases and J lost 8, with 10 bases in between. Germline CDR1 SGHKS, CDR2 YYEKEE (reference sequence). CDR3 length: 12 residues. CDR3 region: CASSKLVDEQFF. The CDR3 DNA reads TGTGCCAGCAGCAAACTCGTAGATGAGCAGTTCTTC.

J is TRBJ2-1 and V is TRBV6-5, with TRBD1 identical over 9 bases. This CDR3 contains 15 residues. Unmatched junction bases numbered 11, after V lost 6 bases and J lost 8 bases. Germline V gives CDR1 MNHEY, CDR2 SVGAGI. CDR3: CASSHTGTGLDEQFF. CDR3 nucleotides: TGTGCCAGCAGCCATACGGGGACAGGGTTGGATGAGCAGTTCTTC.